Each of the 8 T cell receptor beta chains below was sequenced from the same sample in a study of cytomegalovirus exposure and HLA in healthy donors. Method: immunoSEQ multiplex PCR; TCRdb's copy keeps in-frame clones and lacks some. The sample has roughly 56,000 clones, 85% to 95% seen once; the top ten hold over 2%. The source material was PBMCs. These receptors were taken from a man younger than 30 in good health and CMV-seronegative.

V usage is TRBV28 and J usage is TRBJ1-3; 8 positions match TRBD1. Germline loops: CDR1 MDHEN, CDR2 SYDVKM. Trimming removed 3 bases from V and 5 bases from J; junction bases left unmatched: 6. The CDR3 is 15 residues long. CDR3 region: CASSLGTGGRNTIYF. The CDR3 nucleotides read TGTGCCAGCAGTTTGGGCACAGGGGGGAGAAACACCATATATTTT.

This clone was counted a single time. CDR3 nucleotide sequence: TGTGCCAGCAGTCGGACTAGCCCTTCTAGCTCCTACAATGAGCAGTTCTTC. Protein sequence: CASSRTSPSSSYNEQFF. The chain carries TRBV14 and TRBJ2-1; 8 nucleotides line up with TRBD2. With V trimmed by 6 bases and J by 0 bases, 10 bases remained unmatched. CDR1 is SGHDN, CDR2 FVKESK, per germline. This CDR3 has 17 residues.

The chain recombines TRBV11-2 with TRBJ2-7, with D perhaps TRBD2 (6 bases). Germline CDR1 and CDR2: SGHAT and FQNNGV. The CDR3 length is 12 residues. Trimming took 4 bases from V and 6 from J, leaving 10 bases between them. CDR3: CASSWLGGEQYF. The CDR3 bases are TGTGCCAGCAGCTGGCTGGGGGGCGAGCAGTACTTC.

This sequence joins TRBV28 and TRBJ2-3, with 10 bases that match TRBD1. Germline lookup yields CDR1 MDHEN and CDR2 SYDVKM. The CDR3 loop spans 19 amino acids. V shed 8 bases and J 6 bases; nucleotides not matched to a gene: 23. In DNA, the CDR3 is TGTGCCAGCCCTCCGGGACAGGGGCGGGACCCTAAGGCGGTCGATACGCAGTATTTT. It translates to CASPPGQGRDPKAVDTQYF.

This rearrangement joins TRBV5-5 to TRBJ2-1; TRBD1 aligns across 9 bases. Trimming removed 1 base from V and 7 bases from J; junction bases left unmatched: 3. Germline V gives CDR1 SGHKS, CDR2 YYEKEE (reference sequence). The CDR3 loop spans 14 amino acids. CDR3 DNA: TGTGCCAGCAGCTTGATAGGACAGGGGAATGAGCAGTTCTTC. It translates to CASSLIGQGNEQFF. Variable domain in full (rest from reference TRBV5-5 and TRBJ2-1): DAGVTQSPTHLIKTRGQQVTLRCSPISGHKSVSWYQQVLGQGPQFIFQYYEKEERGRGNFPDRFSARQFPNYSSELNVNALLLGDSALYLCASSLIGQGNEQFFGPGTRLTVL.

The CDR3 DNA sequence: TGTGCCAGCAGTGGGGACAGGGGGTCCTATGGCTACACCTTC. This codes for CASSGDRGSYGYTF. The chain employs TRBV25-1 and TRBJ1-2; TRBD1 matches 11 bases. V lost 4 bases to trimming and J lost 4 bases; unmatched junction nucleotides: 2. From germline, CDR1 is MGHDK and CDR2 SYGVNS. The CDR3 has 14 amino acids.

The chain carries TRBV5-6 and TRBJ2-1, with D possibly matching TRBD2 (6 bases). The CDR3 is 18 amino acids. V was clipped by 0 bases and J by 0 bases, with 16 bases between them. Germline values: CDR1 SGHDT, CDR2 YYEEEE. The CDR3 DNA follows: TGTGCCAGCAGCTTGGGACGAGGCGGGATCGCCTCCTACAATGAGCAGTTCTTC. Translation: CASSLGRGGIASYNEQFF. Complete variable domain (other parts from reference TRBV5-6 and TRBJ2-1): DAGVTQSPTHLIKTRGQQVTLRCSPKSGHDTVSWYQQALGQGPQFIFQYYEEEERQRGNFPDRFSGHQFPNYSSELNVNALLLGDSALYLCASSLGRGGIASYNEQFFGPGTRLTVL.

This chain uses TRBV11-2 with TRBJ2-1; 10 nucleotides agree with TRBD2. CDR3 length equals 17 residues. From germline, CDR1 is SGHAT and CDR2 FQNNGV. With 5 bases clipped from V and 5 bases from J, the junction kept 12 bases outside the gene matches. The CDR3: CASSLIAGGPLHNEQFF. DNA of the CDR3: TGTGCCAGCAGCCTGATAGCGGGGGGCCCCCTCCACAATGAGCAGTTCTTC.